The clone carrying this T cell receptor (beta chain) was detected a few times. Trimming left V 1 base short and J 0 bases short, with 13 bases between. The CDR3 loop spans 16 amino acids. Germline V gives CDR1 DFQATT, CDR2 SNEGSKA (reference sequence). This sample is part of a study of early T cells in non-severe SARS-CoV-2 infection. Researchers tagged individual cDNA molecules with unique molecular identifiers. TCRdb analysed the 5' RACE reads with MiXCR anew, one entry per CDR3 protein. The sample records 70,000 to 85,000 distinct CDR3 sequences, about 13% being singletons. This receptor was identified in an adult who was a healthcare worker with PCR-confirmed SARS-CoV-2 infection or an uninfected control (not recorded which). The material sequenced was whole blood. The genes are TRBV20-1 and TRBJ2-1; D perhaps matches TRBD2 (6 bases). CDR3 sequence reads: CSARGGGRASYNEQFF. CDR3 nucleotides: TGCAGTGCTAGAGGAGGAGGGAGAGCCTCCTACAATGAGCAGTTCTTC.